This T cell receptor (beta chain) was observed in a study of long-term antiretroviral therapy in people with HIV (dated by TCRdb to between 2021 and 2024). Background for the entire study: The earliest samples were collected roughly a decade before the 2015 WHO recommendation for immediate ART, at a time when ART was usually postponed until CD4 counts fell. A retrospective serial study tested whether changes in peripheral blood TRB repertoire composition and diversity were associated with ART initiation and durable HIV suppression. A total of roughly 200 cryopreserved PBMC samples came from 25 to 30 adults with confirmed HIV infection and were collected serially over a mean of roughly six years (range 1-12). Test extractions of a monoclonal T-cell line alongside some 35 polyclonal samples showed no cross-contamination during QIAcube processing. Among the approximately 32 participants with HIV, fewer than twelve were female.

To be included, a participant needed at least one PBMC sample from before ART initiation plus at least two post-ART samples. All participants with HIV were treated in the United States of America. Before DNA extraction, cryopreserved samples of roughly 0.9-10 million PBMC were thawed and then washed. At the time of the earliest PBMC sample, participants with HIV were aged between roughly 20 and 55 years. Each participant contributed PBMC samples from 1-4 timepoints before ART initiation and 2-8 timepoints after ART initiation, with a median of 7 samples. For every participant, serial HIV viral load, CD4+ T-cell count, ART history and demographic data were obtained. Genomic DNA was extracted from unsorted PBMC with a Qiagen kit on a QIAcube, processed in batches of 12 samples. On this clone itself: Its specific antigen is unknown. There are no base qualities to consult, and no much larger clone falls within one base.

Study-level results and caveats: Unsorted PBMC were profiled instead of sorted CD4+ and CD8+ T cells because pre-ART samples had limited cell numbers. Inferences about post-ART repertoire changes were limited because no data were available on ART adherence, viral resistance or therapy changes. Starting ART was linked to a significant rise in TRB diversity, yet even after long-term ART the diversity remained significantly lower than in transplant donor controls. The samples span the years 2004 to 2017, and the ART regimens used at that time may not be as effective as current regimens. HIV repertoires had narrower CDR3 length ranges than controls, and the network structure suggested an antigen-experienced repertoire that shifted only slightly toward naive after ART. At every time point, the repertoire was dominated by expanded TRB clones first identified before ART initiation, although this dominance fluctuated and, in many PLHIV, declined after ART. Since PBMC availability was limited, sequencing covered only the TCR beta chain, with no alpha chain pairing.

The immunoSEQ hsTCRB v3.0 assay was used at survey level resolution to sequence the TRB variable region. The target sequencing depth for TRB was roughly 40,000-50,000 T-cell genomes per sample. Pooled TRB libraries were sequenced on an Illumina MiSeq with a v3 150-cycle kit. Per the source publication's procedure: Repertoire analysis ran in R within a reproducible Nextflow workflow covering QC, data transformation and analysis. Custom analyses were implemented in LymphoSeq2, an R package for AIRR-Seq data exploration. Several samples that produced fewer than 5000 total TRB sequences were removed, so approximately 190 HIV repertoires were analyzed. Among the roughly 200 retained HIV repertoires, about 57 were collected before ART initiation and around 130 after ART initiation. Repertoires were downsampled to 5000 TRB nucleotide sequences, with summary statistics averaged over 100 downsampling iterations. TRB sequences were retained for analysis only if CDR3 regions of at least seven amino acids were present. Two measures captured diversity: a Shannon entropy-derived clonality score and the Gini coefficient. In repertoire networks, the top 5000 CDR3 amino acid sequences were linked whenever an edit distance of one separated two sequences. For TRB CDR3 amino acid sequences, antigen specificity groups and MHC restriction were predicted with GLIPH2. Known CMV, EBV, HIV or tissue antigen associations were flagged by matching CDR3 amino acid sequences against VDJdb and McPAS-TCR. Pre-ART, post-ART and control groups were compared with Wilcoxon signed-rank tests and Holm-Bonferroni correction. This immuneACCESS table, as held by TCRdb, lists in-frame sequences with V and J called but not all clones. Of the missing ones, under half trace to an unresolved V gene in checked studies; the others have no known cause. Clonal size and the V and J genes are those of that table, whereas D and trimming came from the DNA. The table for this sample lists some 20,000 clones; roughly 73% of them were counted only once. The ten largest clones take up around 7.9% of the sample.

Sequencing used unsorted PBMCs, obtained at the start of antiretroviral therapy, before treatment. This TCR was recovered from a woman in her 40s with HIV.

Read as DNA, the sequence is TGTGCCATCAGACGCGGGGGGGCGAATGAGCAGTTCTTC. This codes for CAIRRGGANEQFF. This chain joins TRBV10-3 to TRBJ2-1; 9 of the junction bases match TRBD2. Including the terminal cysteine and phenylalanine, the CDR3 comprises 13 residues. This entry keeps only the CDR3 DNA: 39 bases, framed from base 1. Based on the germline V gene, the CDR1 and CDR2 sequences are ENHRY and SYGVKD. From V the trimming removes 6 bases and from J it removes 7 bases, while the gene matches leave 4 bases of the junction unaccounted for.